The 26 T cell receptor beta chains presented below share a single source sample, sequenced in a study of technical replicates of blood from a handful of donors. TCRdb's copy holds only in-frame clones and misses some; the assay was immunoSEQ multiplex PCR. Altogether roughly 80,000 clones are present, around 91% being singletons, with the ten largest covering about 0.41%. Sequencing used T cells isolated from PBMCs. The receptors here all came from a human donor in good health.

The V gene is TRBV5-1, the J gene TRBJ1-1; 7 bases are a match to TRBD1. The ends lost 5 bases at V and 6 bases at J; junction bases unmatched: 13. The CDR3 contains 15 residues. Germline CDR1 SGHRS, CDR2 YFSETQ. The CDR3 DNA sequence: TGCGCCAGCAGGCTTAGGGACAGAATCATCCCTGAAGCTTTCTTT. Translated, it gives CASRLRDRIIPEAFF.

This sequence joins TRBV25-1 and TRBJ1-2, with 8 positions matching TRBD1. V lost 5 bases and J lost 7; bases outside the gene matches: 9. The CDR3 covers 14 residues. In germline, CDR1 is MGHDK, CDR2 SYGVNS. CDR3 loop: CASSSPGQVSGYTF. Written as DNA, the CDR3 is TGTGCCAGCAGTTCGCCGGGACAGGTAAGTGGCTACACCTTC.

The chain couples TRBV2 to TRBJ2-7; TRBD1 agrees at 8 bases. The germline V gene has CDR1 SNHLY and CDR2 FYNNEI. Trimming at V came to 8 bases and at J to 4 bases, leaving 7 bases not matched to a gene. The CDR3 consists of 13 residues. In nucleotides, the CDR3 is TGTGCCAGCGGAGGGGACAGGAGGTACGAGCAGTACTTC. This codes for CASGGDRRYEQYF.

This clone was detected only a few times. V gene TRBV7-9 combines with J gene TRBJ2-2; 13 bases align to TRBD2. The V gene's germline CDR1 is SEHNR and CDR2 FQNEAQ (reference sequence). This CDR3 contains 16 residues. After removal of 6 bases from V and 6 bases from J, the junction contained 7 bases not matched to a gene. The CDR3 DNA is TGTGCCAGCAGTCGACTAGCGGGAGGACTACCCGGGGAGCTGTTTTTT. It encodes CASSRLAGGLPGELFF.

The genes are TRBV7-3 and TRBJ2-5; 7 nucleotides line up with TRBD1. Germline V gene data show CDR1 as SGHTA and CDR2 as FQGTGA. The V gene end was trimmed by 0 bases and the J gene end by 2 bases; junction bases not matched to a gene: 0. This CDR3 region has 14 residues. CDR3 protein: CASSLTGQQETQYF. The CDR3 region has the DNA TGTGCCAGCAGCTTAACGGGACAGCAAGAGACCCAGTACTTC.

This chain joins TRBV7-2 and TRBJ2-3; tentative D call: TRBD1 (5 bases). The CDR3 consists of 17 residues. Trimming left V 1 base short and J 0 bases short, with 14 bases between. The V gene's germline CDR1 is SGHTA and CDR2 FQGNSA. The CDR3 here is CASSLDGLAGSTDTQYF. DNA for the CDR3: TGTGCCAGCAGCTTAGATGGTCTGGCAGGGAGCACAGATACGCAGTATTTT.

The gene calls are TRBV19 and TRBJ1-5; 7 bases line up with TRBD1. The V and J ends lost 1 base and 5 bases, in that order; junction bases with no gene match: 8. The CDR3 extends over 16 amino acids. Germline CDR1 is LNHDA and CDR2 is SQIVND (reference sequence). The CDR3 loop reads CASSIGSGGGYQPQHF. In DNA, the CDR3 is TGTGCCAGTAGTATAGGGTCAGGGGGTGGATATCAGCCCCAGCATTTT.

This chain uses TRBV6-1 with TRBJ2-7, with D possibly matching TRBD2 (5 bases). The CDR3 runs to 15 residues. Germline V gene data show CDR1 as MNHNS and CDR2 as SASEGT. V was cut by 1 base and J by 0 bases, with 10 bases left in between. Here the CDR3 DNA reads TGTGCCAGCAGTGAAGAGGGCGGGCTCTCCTACGAGCAGTACTTC. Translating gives CASSEEGGLSYEQYF.

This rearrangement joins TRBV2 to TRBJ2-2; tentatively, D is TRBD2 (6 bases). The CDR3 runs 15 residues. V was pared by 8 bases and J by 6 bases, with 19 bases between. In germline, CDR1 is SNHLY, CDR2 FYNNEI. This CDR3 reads CASGFLEGRPGELFF. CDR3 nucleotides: TGTGCCAGCGGATTCTTGGAGGGGCGCCCCGGGGAGCTGTTTTTT.

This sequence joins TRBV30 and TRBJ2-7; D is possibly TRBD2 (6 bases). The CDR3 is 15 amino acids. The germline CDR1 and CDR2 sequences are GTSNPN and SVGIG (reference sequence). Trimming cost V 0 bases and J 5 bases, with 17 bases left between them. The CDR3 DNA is TGTGCCTGGAGTGTAGGGAACGGGAGATCGGACGAGCAGTACTTC. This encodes CAWSVGNGRSDEQYF. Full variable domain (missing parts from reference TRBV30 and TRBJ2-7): SQTIHQWPATLVQPVGSPLSLECTVEGTSNPNLYWYRQAAGRGLQLLFYSVGIGQISSEVPQNLSASRPQDRQFILSSKKLLLSDSGFYLCAWSVGNGRSDEQYFGPGTRLTVT.

CDR3: CASRADRVSYEQYF. For the CDR3, the DNA is TGTGCCAGCAGAGCCGACAGGGTGTCCTACGAGCAGTACTTC. The chain links TRBV6-5 to TRBJ2-7, with 7 bases matching TRBD1. CDR3 length: 14 residues. J gave up 1 base and V 6 bases, and 6 bases lay outside the gene matches. The germline gives CDR1 MNHEY, CDR2 SVGAGI.

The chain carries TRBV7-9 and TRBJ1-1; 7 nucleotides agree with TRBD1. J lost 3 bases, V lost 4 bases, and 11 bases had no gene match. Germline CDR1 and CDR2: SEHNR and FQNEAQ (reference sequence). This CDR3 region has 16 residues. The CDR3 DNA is TGTGCCAGCAGCTCACTCGATCAAACAGGGGACACTGAAGCTTTCTTT. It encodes CASSSLDQTGDTEAFF.

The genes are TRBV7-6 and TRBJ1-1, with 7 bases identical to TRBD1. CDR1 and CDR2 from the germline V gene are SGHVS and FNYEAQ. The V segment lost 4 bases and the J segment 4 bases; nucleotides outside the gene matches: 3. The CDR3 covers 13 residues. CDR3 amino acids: CASSSYRGTEAFF. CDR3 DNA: TGTGCCAGCAGCTCTTACAGGGGCACTGAAGCTTTCTTT.

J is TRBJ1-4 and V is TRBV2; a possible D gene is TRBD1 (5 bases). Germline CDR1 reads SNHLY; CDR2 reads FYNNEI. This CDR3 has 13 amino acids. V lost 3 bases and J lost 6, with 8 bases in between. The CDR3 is CASSESGDEKLFF. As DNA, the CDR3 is TGTGCCAGCAGTGAGTCGGGGGATGAAAAACTGTTTTTT. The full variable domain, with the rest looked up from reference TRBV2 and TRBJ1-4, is EPEVTQTPSHQVTQMGQEVILRCVPISNHLYFYWYRQILGQKVEFLVSFYNNEISEKSEIFDDQFSVERPDGSNFTLKIRSTKLEDSAMYFCASSESGDEKLFFGSGTQLSVL.

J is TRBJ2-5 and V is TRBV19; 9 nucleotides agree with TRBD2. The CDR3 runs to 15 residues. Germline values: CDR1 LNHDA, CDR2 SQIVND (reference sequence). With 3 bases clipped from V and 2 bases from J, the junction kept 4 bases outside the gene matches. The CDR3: CASSITSGLQETQYF. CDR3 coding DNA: TGTGCCAGTAGTATTACTAGCGGGTTACAAGAGACCCAGTACTTC.

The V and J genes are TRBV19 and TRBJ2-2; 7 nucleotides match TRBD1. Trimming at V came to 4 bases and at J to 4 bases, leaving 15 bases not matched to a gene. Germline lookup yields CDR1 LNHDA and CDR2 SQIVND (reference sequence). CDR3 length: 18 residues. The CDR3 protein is CASSTVQEWTGVTGELFF. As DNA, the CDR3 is TGTGCCAGTAGTACCGTTCAGGAATGGACAGGAGTCACCGGGGAGCTGTTTTTT.

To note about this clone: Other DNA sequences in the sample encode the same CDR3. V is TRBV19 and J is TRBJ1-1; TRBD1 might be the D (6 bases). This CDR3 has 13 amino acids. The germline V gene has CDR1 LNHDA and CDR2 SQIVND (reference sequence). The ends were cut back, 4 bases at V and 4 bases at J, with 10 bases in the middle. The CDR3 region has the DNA TGTGCCAGTAGTACACAGGGCCGCACTGAAGCTTTCTTT. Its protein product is CASSTQGRTEAFF.

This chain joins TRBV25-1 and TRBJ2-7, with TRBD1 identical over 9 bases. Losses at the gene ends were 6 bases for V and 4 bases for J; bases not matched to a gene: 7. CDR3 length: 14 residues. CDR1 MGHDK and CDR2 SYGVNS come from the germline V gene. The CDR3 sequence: CASRKGQGSYEQYF. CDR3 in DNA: TGTGCCAGCAGGAAGGGACAGGGAAGTTACGAGCAGTACTTC.

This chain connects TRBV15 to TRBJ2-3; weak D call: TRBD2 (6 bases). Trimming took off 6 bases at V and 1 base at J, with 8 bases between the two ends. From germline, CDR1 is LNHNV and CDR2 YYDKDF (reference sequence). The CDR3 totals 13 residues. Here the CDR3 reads CATRGLGTDTQYF. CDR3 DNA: TGTGCCACCAGGGGACTCGGCACAGATACGCAGTATTTT.

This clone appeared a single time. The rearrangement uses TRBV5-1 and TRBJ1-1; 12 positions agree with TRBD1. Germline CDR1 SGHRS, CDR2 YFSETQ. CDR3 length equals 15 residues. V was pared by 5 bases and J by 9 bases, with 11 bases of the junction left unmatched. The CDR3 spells CASRQGTGGASQAFF. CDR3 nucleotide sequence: TGCGCCAGCAGACAGGGGACAGGGGGCGCTAGTCAAGCTTTCTTT.

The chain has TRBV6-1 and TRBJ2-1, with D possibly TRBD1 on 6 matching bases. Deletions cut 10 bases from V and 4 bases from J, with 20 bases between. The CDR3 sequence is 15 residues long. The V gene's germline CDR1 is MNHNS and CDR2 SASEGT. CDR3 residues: CATHPGETGYNEQFF. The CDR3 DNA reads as TGTGCCACCCATCCTGGCGAGACAGGATACAATGAGCAGTTCTTC.

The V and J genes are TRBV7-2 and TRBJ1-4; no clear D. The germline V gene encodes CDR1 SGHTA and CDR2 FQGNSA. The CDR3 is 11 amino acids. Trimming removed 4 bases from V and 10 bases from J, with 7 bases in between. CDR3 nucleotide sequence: TGTGCCAGCAGCTCAACGGGAAAACTGTTTTTT. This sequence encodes CASSSTGKLFF.

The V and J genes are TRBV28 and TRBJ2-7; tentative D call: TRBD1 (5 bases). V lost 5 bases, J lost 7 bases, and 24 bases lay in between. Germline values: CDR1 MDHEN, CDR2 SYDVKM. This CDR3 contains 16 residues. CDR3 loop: CASSLVWQGSRMEQYF. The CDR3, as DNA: TGTGCCAGCAGTCTAGTCTGGCAGGGATCAAGAATGGAGCAGTACTTC.

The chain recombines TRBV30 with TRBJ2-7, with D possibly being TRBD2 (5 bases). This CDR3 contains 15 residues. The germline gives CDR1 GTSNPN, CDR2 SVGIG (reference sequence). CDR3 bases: TGTGCAGGAAAAACGGGATTGGGGAGCTCCTACGAGCAGTACTTC. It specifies CAGKTGLGSSYEQYF.

The CDR3 nucleotides are TGTGCCAGTACCCACCCAAGCGGGAGGAACACCGGGGAGCTGTTTTTT. As protein: CASTHPSGRNTGELFF. V and J are TRBV27 and TRBJ2-2; 8 bases are a match to TRBD2. The CDR3 loop spans 16 amino acids. V was pared by 9 bases and J by 1 base, with 10 bases of the junction left unmatched. The V gene's germline CDR1 is MNHEY and CDR2 SMNVEV (reference sequence).

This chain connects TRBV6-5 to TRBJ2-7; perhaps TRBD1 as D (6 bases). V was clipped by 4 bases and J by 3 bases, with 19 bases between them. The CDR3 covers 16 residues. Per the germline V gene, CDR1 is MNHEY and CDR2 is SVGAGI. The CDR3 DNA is TGTGCCAGCAGTTCATACAGGGCCCACAGCATCTACGAGCAGTACTTC. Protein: CASSSYRAHSIYEQYF.